This T cell receptor beta chain was recovered during a study of T cells in women clearing cervical HPV infection. At the level of the study: Controls' single incident HPV16 infection cleared within 12 months without precancer. Case blood drawn at lesion detection; control blood after infection cleared. Overall study findings and caveats: Combining TCR richness with V gene abundances gave approximately 0.8 AUC.

TCRdb keeps only in-frame clones here, not all; method: immunoSEQ multiplex PCR. The sample includes under 20,000 clones. Dot-blot hybridization genotyped cervical HPV amplified with MY09/MY11 PCR. Germline V gene sequence: CDR1 GTSNPN, CDR2 SVGIG (reference sequence). Trimming removed 0 bases at V and 6 bases at J, with 3 bases between. This CDR3 region has 12 residues. Details on this clone: The antigen is undetermined. The read ends 3 residues before the CDR3 terminus; that terminus is restored from the germline J gene.

V usage is TRBV30 and J usage is TRBJ1-6; no definite D call. Source material: blood buffy coat. The TCR was taken from a woman between 18 and 70 years old with a cervical HPV16 infection that either progressed to CIN3+ or cleared (not recorded which). Here the CDR3 reads CAWSVGNSPLHF. CDR3 DNA, as far as it was read: TGTGCCTGGAGTGTAGGTAATTCACCC.